The subject of this entry is one T cell receptor (beta chain). Antigen unknown. Method: immunoSEQ multiplex PCR; TCRdb's copy keeps in-frame clones and lacks some. This table lists 10,000 or so clones. Looked up from germline, CDR1 is LGHNT and CDR2 is FRNRAP. This CDR3 has 16 residues. No nucleotide data were recorded. This entry belongs to a study of synovial regulatory T cells in juvenile arthritis. The study's findings and limits: iaTreg cells shared more CDR3 sequences with synovial Tregs than other blood Tregs did. TCR diversity was lower in inflammation-associated blood Treg cells than in other blood Treg cells.

Donors were around eleven juvenile idiopathic arthritis patients with active disease, 3 polyarticular and 8 oligoarticular. Patients were aged median approximately 10 years with disease lasting median 7 years. Sequencing was done on a sample of Treg cells from blood. Subset given: remaining (HLA-DR-negative) circulating blood Treg cells. This sequence joins TRBV12-5 and TRBJ1-1. This TCR came from a donor younger than 30 with juvenile idiopathic arthritis. The CDR3 reads CASGPGAGQGDTEAFF.